This T cell receptor (beta chain) was retrieved from a study of neurological immune-mediated disorders. Study-wide results and limits: No CDR3 amino acid sequences were shared by expanded clones across subjects, suggesting private repertoires in all groups. One cluster of related CDR3 sequences contained, by phylogenetic grouping, the repertoires of 18 of 34 multiple sclerosis patients and formed a possible signature.

From 15-18 subjects, over 180 million TCR-beta sequences were obtained in each sequencing run. In TCRdb, the 5' RACE reads were re-called with MiXCR into one record per CDR3 protein. The sample has 25,000 to 35,000 distinct CDR3 sequences, 1.5% seen once. This clonotype was observed a few times. What it binds is unknown. Sequencing used PBMCs. This receptor was obtained from a young woman with multiple sclerosis.

This CDR3 reads CASSSQGFVSGNTIYF. The DNA for the CDR3 is TGTGCCAGCAGCTCCCAGGGGTTCGTCTCTGGAAACACCATATATTTT. The chain carries TRBV7-2 and TRBJ1-3, with D possibly being TRBD1 (6 bases). Germline assignment: CDR1 SGHTA and CDR2 FQGNSA. CDR3 length: 16 residues. V lost 4 bases to trimming and J lost 0 bases, with 13 bases between them.